What follows is one TCR beta chain and its context. Its antigen is as yet unknown. The sample is drawn from a study of PD-1 blockade in classical Hodgkin lymphoma. The table came from immunoSEQ multiplex PCR; TCRdb's copy has only in-frame clones and leaves some out. The sample lists approximately 50,000 clones, around 67% occurring once. Study results and caveats: Diversity similar to that of newly diagnosed patients was seen at baseline in complete responders. Only CD4+ TCR diversity, not CD8+, had risen significantly by C4D1.

The V and J ends lost 5 bases and 6 bases, in that order; junction bases with no gene match: 12. Germline lookup yields CDR1 SGHTA and CDR2 FQGNSA. CDR3 length: 17 residues. Each patient experienced a relapse that followed autologous stem cell transplantation, and brentuximab vedotin exposure varied. This receptor was taken from a human donor with classical Hodgkin lymphoma. The source material was peripheral blood mononuclear cells (PBMCs), sampled before the second cycle of nivolumab. This chain joins TRBV7-2 and TRBJ2-2; 10 bases fit TRBD2. CDR3 sequence reads: CASSPLPTSGLSGELFF. The CDR3 DNA reads as TGTGCCAGCAGCCCACTTCCGACTAGCGGGCTTTCCGGGGAGCTGTTTTTT.